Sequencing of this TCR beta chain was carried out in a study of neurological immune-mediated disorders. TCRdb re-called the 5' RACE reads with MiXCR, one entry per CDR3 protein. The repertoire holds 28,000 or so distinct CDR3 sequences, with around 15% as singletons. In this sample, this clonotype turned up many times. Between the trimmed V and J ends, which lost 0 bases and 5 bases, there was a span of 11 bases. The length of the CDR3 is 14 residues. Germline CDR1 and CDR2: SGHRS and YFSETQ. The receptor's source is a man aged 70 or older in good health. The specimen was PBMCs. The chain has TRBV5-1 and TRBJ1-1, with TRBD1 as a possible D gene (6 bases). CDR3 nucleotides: TGCGCCAGCAGCTTGGCCGGGGGCCGGACTGAAGCTTTCTTT. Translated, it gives CASSLAGGRTEAFF.